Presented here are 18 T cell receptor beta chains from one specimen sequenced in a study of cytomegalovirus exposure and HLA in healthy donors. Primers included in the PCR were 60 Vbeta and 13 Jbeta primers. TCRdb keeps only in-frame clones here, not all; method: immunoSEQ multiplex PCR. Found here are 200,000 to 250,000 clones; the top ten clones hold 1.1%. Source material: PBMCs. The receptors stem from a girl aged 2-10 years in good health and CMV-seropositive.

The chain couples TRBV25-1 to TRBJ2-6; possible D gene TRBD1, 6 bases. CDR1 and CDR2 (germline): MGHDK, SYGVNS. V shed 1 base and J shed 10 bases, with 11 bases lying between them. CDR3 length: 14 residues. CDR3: CASSEWGQVNVLTF. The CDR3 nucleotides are TGTGCCAGCAGTGAATGGGGACAAGTAAACGTCCTGACTTTC.

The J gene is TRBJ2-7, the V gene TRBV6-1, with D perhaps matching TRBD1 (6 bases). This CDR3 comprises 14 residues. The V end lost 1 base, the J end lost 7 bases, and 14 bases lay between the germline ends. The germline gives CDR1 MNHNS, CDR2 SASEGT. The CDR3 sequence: CASSEGAGVDEQYF. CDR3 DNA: TGTGCCAGCAGTGAAGGGGCAGGGGTGGATGAGCAGTACTTC.

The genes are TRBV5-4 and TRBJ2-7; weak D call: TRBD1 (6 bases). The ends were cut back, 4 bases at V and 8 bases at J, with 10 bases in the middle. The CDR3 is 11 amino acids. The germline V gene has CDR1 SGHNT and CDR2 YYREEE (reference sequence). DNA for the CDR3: TGTGCCAGCAGCCCGGGACAACAGCAGTACTTC. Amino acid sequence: CASSPGQQQYF.

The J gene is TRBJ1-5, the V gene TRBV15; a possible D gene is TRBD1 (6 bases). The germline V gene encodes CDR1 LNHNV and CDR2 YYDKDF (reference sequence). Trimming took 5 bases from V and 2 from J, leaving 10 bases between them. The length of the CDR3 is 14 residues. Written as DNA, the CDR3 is TGTGCCACCAGCCCCAGGGGTGGCAATCAGCCCCAGCATTTT. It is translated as CATSPRGGNQPQHF.

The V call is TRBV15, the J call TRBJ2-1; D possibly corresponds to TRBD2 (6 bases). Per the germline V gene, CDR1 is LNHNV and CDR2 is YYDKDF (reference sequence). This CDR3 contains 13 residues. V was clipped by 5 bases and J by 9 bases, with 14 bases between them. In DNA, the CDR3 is TGTGCCACCAGCCGAACTAGCACCGGTGAGCAGTTCTTC. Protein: CATSRTSTGEQFF.

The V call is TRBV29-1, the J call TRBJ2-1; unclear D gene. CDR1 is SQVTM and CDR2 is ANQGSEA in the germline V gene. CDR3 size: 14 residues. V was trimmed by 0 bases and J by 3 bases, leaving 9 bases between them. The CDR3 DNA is TGCAGCGTTGAAGATTCCGGCGGCTACAATGAGCAGTTCTTC. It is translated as CSVEDSGGYNEQFF.

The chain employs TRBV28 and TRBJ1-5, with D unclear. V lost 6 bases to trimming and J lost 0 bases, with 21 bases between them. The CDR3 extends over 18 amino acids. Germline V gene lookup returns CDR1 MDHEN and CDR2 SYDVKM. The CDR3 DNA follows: TGTGCCAGCAGGTTTCTCACCCAAGGACTTTATAGCAATCAGCCCCAGCATTTT. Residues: CASRFLTQGLYSNQPQHF.

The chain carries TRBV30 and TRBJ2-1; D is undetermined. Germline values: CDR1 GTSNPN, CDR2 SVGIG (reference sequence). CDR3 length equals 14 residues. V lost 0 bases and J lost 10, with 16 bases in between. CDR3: CAWSVVRNSKEQFF. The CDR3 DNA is TGTGCCTGGAGTGTCGTCAGAAATAGCAAAGAGCAGTTCTTC.

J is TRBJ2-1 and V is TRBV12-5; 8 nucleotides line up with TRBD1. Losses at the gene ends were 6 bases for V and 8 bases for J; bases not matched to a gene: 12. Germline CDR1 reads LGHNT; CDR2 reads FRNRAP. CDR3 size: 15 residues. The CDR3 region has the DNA TGTGCTAGTGGGTTGACAGGGGTTCCCTCGGATGAGCAGTTCTTC. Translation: CASGLTGVPSDEQFF.

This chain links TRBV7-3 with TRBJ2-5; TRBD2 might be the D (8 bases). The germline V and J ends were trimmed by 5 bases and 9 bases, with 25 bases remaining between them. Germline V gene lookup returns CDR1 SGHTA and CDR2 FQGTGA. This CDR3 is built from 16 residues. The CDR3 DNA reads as TGTGCCAGCAGCGTCAGTCCGGGACTAGGGGGCGAGTCCCAGTACTTC. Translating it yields CASSVSPGLGGESQYF.

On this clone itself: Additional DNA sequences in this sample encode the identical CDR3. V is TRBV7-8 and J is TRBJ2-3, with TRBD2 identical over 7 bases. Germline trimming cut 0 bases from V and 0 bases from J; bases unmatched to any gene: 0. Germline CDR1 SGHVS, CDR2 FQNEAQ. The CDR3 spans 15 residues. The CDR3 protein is CASSLASGSTDTQYF. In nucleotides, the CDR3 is TGTGCCAGCAGCTTAGCTAGCGGGAGCACAGATACGCAGTATTTT.

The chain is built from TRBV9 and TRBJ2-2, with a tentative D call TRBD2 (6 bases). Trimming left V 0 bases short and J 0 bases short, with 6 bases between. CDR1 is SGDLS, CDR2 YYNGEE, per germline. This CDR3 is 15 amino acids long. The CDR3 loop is CASSVGGTNTGELFF. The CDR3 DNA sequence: TGTGCCAGCAGCGTAGGCGGGACGAACACCGGGGAGCTGTTTTTT. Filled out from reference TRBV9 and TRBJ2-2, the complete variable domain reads DSGVTQTPKHLITATGQRVTLRCSPRSGDLSVYWYQQSLDQGLQFLIQYYNGEERAKGNILERFSAQQFPDLHSELNLSSLELGDSALYFCASSVGGTNTGELFFGEGSRLTVL.

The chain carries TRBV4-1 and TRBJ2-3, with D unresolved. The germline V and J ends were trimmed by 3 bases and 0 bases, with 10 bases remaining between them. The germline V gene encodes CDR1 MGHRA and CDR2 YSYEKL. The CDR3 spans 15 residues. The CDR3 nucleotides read TGCGCCAGCAGCCACAGGTGGGCTAGCACAGATACGCAGTATTTT. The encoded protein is CASSHRWASTDTQYF.

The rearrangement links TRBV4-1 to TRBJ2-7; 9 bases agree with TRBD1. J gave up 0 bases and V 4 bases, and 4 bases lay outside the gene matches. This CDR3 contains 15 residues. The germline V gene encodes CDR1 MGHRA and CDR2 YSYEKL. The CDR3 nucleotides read TGCGCCAGCAGCCCCAGGGACAGGGCCTCCTACGAGCAGTACTTC. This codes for CASSPRDRASYEQYF.

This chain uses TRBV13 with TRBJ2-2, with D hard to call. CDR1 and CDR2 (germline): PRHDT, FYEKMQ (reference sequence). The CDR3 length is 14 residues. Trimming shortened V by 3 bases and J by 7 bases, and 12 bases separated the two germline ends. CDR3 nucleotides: TGTGCCAGCAGCTTCATTACCAGTGACGGGGAGCTGTTTTTT. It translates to CASSFITSDGELFF.

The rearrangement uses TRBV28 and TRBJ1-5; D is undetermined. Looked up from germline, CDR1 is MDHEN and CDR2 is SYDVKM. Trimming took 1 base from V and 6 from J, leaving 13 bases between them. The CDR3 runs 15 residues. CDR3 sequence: CASSLYGVAAQPQHF. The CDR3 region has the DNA TGTGCCAGCAGTTTATACGGGGTGGCCGCTCAGCCCCAGCATTTT.

In DNA, the CDR3 is TGCGCCAGCAGCCCTCGGACATTACAAGAGACCCAGTACTTC. Translating it yields CASSPRTLQETQYF. The J gene is TRBJ2-5, the V gene TRBV5-1, with D possibly matching TRBD1 (5 bases). Germline values: CDR1 SGHRS, CDR2 YFSETQ. The V end was cut by 4 bases, the J end by 2 bases, with 12 bases between. The CDR3 contains 14 residues.

CDR3 region: CASSLEVGLSPFF. The CDR3 DNA is TGTGCCAGCAGCCTGGAGGTGGGCCTCAGTCCTTTCTTT. The chain links TRBV6-5 to TRBJ1-1; D is undetermined. Germline V CDR1 and CDR2: MNHEY, SVGAGI. CDR3 length: 13 residues. V was pared by 6 bases and J by 12 bases, with 20 bases between.